This T cell receptor beta chain was obtained from a study of blood T cell repertoires in COVID-19. Authors' methods: For nucleated cells, counts were estimated from reference gene primer amplification. This table comes from immunoSEQ multiplex PCR, and its TCRdb copy is limited to in-frame clones, with some not included. The V and J calls and the clone size are those of that table, but D and trimming were determined from the DNA. The profile covers roughly 63,000 clones, with 74% appearing a single time and 25% to 30% taken by the ten largest. Germline CDR1 is ENHRY and CDR2 is SYGVKD. V shed 3 bases and J shed 3 bases, with 3 bases lying between them. The CDR3 is made up of 12 amino acids.

J is TRBJ1-5 and V is TRBV10-3; D remains unclear. The receptor was isolated from a woman over 75 with acute or convalescent COVID-19. Source material: peripheral blood. As DNA, the CDR3 is TGTGCCATCAGTGACTACAATCAGCCCCAGCATTTT. This translates into CAISDYNQPQHF.